These 24 T cell receptor beta chains were sequenced from one sample in a study of cytomegalovirus exposure and HLA in healthy donors. PCR employed 60 Vbeta and 13 Jbeta primers. The table came from immunoSEQ multiplex PCR; TCRdb's copy has only in-frame clones and leaves some out. The table lists under 130,000 clones. Sequencing was done on a sample of PBMCs. These receptors all come from a man aged 50-59 years in good health and CMV-seronegative.

J is TRBJ2-5 and V is TRBV6-6; D gene unclear. This CDR3 is built from 13 residues. Germline lookup yields CDR1 MNHNY and CDR2 SVGAGI (reference sequence). The ends were cut back, 0 bases at V and 4 bases at J, with 6 bases in the middle. This chain's CDR3 is CASSYSLRETQYF. The CDR3 region has the DNA TGTGCCAGCAGTTACTCCCTGCGAGAGACCCAGTACTTC.

The rearrangement links TRBV9 to TRBJ2-1, with 7 positions matching TRBD2. There are 15 residues in the CDR3. J was trimmed by 4 bases and V by 0 bases; bases with no gene match: 4. Germline CDR1 reads SGDLS; CDR2 reads YYNGEE. The CDR3 region has the DNA TGTGCCAGCAGCGTAGGGCGGGAGCAGTACAATGAGCAGTTCTTC. Translation: CASSVGREQYNEQFF.

The J gene is TRBJ2-5, the V gene TRBV9; D gene uncertain. V lost 3 bases and J lost 0, with 6 bases in between. This CDR3 has 13 residues. Germline assignment: CDR1 SGDLS and CDR2 YYNGEE. The CDR3 DNA is TGTGCCAGCAGCGAAACAAACCAAGAGACCCAGTACTTC. Its protein is CASSETNQETQYF.

The rearrangement joins TRBV19 to TRBJ1-2; 8 bases fit TRBD1. Losses at the gene ends were 6 bases for V and 7 bases for J; bases not matched to a gene: 13. Germline assignment: CDR1 LNHDA and CDR2 SQIVND (reference sequence). This CDR3 is 15 amino acids long. The CDR3 loop reads CASSLTPGQATGYTF. The CDR3 DNA follows: TGTGCCAGTAGCCTAACCCCGGGACAGGCGACTGGCTACACCTTC.

The genes are TRBV5-4 and TRBJ1-3; D might be TRBD1 (6 bases). Looked up from germline, CDR1 is SGHNT and CDR2 is YYREEE (reference sequence). This CDR3 comprises 16 residues. Trimming removed 4 bases at V and 0 bases at J, with 14 bases between. CDR3 in amino acids: CASSTISGDSGNTIYF. The CDR3 coding sequence is TGTGCCAGCAGCACCATCTCAGGGGACTCTGGAAACACCATATATTTT.

The V call is TRBV11-2, the J call TRBJ1-6; 9 bases fit TRBD1. Trimming cost V 3 bases and J 4 bases; bases outside gene matches: 7. The CDR3 totals 17 residues. The germline V gene encodes CDR1 SGHAT and CDR2 FQNNGV. The CDR3 DNA reads TGTGCCAGCAGCTTGGACAGGGGATCCCTATATAATTCACCCCTCCACTTT. Translation gives CASSLDRGSLYNSPLHF.

This chain joins TRBV11-2 and TRBJ2-5; 7 bases map to TRBD1. The germline CDR1 and CDR2 sequences are SGHAT and FQNNGV. The CDR3 is 13 amino acids. With V trimmed by 5 bases and J by 3 bases, 3 bases remained unmatched. The CDR3 here is CASSGGQKETQYF. The DNA for the CDR3 is TGTGCCAGCAGCGGGGGACAGAAAGAGACCCAGTACTTC.

V and J are TRBV6-5 and TRBJ2-1, with 10 bases lining up with TRBD1. The CDR3 is made up of 13 amino acids. Germline lookup yields CDR1 MNHEY and CDR2 SVGAGI. V dropped 10 bases and J dropped 8; count of bases not matched to a gene: 8. CDR3 coding DNA: TGTGCCACCGCCGGGACAGGGGTCGATGAGCAGTTCTTC. Amino acid sequence: CATAGTGVDEQFF.

Comments on this clone: The same CDR3 arises from other DNA sequences in this sample as well. The gene calls are TRBV15 and TRBJ1-2; D not resolved. CDR1 LNHNV and CDR2 YYDKDF come from the germline V gene (reference sequence). Trimming cost V 0 bases and J 0 bases, with 11 bases left between them. The CDR3 covers 16 residues. The CDR3 protein is CATSRDRGGTNYGYTF. CDR3 sequence (DNA): TGTGCCACCAGCAGAGATCGTGGCGGCACTAACTATGGCTACACCTTC.

The chain carries TRBV18 and TRBJ2-1; D call uncertain. The V end lost 3 bases, the J end lost 5 bases, and 11 bases lay between the germline ends. The CDR3 has 14 residues. Germline loops: CDR1 KGHSH, CDR2 LQKENI. The CDR3, as DNA: TGTGCCAGCTCACCCGCCATGCAGGACAATGAGCAGTTCTTC. This gives the protein CASSPAMQDNEQFF. Supplemented by reference TRBV18 and TRBJ2-1, the full variable domain reads NAGVMQNPRHLVRRRGQEARLRCSPMKGHSHVYWYRQLPEEGLKFMVYLQKENIIDESGMPKERFSAEFPKEGPSILRIQQVVRGDSAAYFCASSPAMQDNEQFFGPGTRLTVL.

Here the CDR3 reads CASSQRLQGIYEQYF. The CDR3 bases are TGTGCCAGCAGTCAGCGGTTGCAGGGGATCTACGAGCAGTACTTC. V gene TRBV11-2 combines with J gene TRBJ2-7; TRBD1 might be the D (6 bases). The CDR3 sequence is 15 residues long. V was clipped by 6 bases and J by 3 bases, with 18 bases between them. Germline CDR1 SGHAT, CDR2 FQNNGV. The entire variable domain, with the rest obtained from reference TRBV11-2 and TRBJ2-7, is as follows: EAGVAQSPRYKIIEKRQSVAFWCNPISGHATLYWYQQILGQGPKLLIQFQNNGVVDDSQLPKDRFSAERLKGVDSTLKIQPAKLEDSAVYLCASSQRLQGIYEQYFGPGTRLTVT.

V gene TRBV9 combines with J gene TRBJ1-1; D possibly corresponds to TRBD1 (6 bases). With 2 bases removed from V and 3 bases from J, the gap between germline ends came to 11 bases. CDR1 SGDLS and CDR2 YYNGEE come from the germline V gene. This CDR3 has 14 residues. The CDR3 loop reads CASSVPEGDTEAFF. As DNA, the CDR3 is TGTGCCAGCAGCGTCCCCGAGGGGGACACTGAAGCTTTCTTT.

This chain links TRBV18 with TRBJ1-2, with TRBD1 identical over 12 bases. V lost 2 bases to trimming and J lost 6 bases; unmatched junction nucleotides: 4. Germline lookup yields CDR1 KGHSH and CDR2 LQKENI. The CDR3 sequence is 15 residues long. This CDR3 reads CASSPTGTGGDGYTF. The CDR3 DNA follows: TGTGCCAGCTCACCAACCGGGACAGGGGGCGATGGCTACACCTTC.

V usage is TRBV28 and J usage is TRBJ1-4; D is undetermined. CDR1 and CDR2 (germline): MDHEN, SYDVKM. The CDR3 has 14 amino acids. The germline V and J ends were trimmed by 1 base and 3 bases, with 6 bases remaining between them. This CDR3 is CASSLFLANEKLFF. CDR3 sequence (DNA): TGTGCCAGCAGTTTATTCCTTGCTAATGAAAAACTGTTTTTT.

The chain uses TRBV27 and TRBJ1-5; D gene ambiguous. With 2 bases removed from V and 5 bases from J, the gap between germline ends came to 13 bases. The CDR3 is 15 residues long. In germline, CDR1 is MNHEY, CDR2 SMNVEV (reference sequence). The CDR3 region is CASSLNGPGDQPQHF. The DNA of the CDR3 is TGTGCCAGCAGTTTAAATGGGCCCGGCGATCAGCCCCAGCATTTT.

The V call is TRBV20-1, the J call TRBJ2-7; D is perhaps TRBD2 (6 bases). V was cut by 5 bases and J by 7 bases, with 12 bases left in between. The CDR3 extends over 11 amino acids. The V gene's germline CDR1 is DFQATT and CDR2 SNEGSKA (reference sequence). The CDR3 coding sequence is TGCAGTGCTCGACGGGAGAGTGAGCAGTACTTC. This sequence encodes CSARRESEQYF.

This sequence joins TRBV6-6 and TRBJ1-3, with 7 bases lining up with TRBD1. CDR1 and CDR2 from the germline V gene are MNHNY and SVGAGI (reference sequence). V lost 2 bases to trimming and J lost 6 bases; unmatched junction nucleotides: 7. The length of the CDR3 is 15 residues. The CDR3 spells CASSYQTGRANTIYF. CDR3 in DNA: TGTGCCAGCAGTTACCAGACAGGGCGGGCAAACACCATATATTTT.

For the CDR3, the DNA is TGCGCCAGCAGTGAGTCGTGGCAGGACGAGCAGTACTTC. As protein: CASSESWQDEQYF. The V and J genes are TRBV10-1 and TRBJ2-7; D is undetermined. Deletions cut 0 bases from V and 5 bases from J, with 8 bases between. Germline values: CDR1 WNHNN, CDR2 SYGVQD (reference sequence). CDR3 length equals 13 residues.

The chain has TRBV7-2 and TRBJ2-2; D perhaps matches TRBD2 (7 bases). Per germline, CDR1 SGHTA and CDR2 FQGNSA. The CDR3 covers 16 residues. Trimming cost V 6 bases and J 2 bases, with 16 bases left between them. This CDR3 is CASRIPGGPNTGELFF. The CDR3 coding sequence is TGTGCCAGCAGGATCCCCGGGGGGCCAAACACCGGGGAGCTGTTTTTT.

The chain combines TRBV28 with TRBJ2-2; 8 nucleotides align to TRBD1. J lost 1 base, V lost 8 bases, and 6 bases had no gene match. The CDR3 covers 15 residues. The germline CDR1 and CDR2 sequences are MDHEN and SYDVKM. The CDR3 is CASLPGTGNTGELFF. The CDR3, as DNA: TGTGCCAGCCTCCCAGGGACAGGGAACACCGGGGAGCTGTTTTTT. The full variable domain, its missing parts supplied by reference TRBV28 and TRBJ2-2, is DVKVTQSSRYLVKRTGEKVFLECVQDMDHENMFWYRQDPGLGLRLIYFSYDVKMKEKGDIPEGYSVSREKKERFSLILESASTNQTSMYLCASLPGTGNTGELFFGEGSRLTVL.

V gene TRBV7-6 combines with J gene TRBJ2-7; a weak D match, TRBD2 (5 bases). The CDR3 totals 13 residues. V was trimmed by 2 bases and J by 5 bases, leaving 10 bases between them. CDR1 is SGHVS and CDR2 is FNYEAQ in the germline V gene. In DNA, the CDR3 is TGTGCCAGCAGCTTATATCTGGAGGACGAGCAGTACTTC. The encoded protein is CASSLYLEDEQYF.

The chain uses TRBV7-2 and TRBJ1-5; the D is unclear. Germline V gene lookup returns CDR1 SGHTA and CDR2 FQGNSA. CDR3 length: 15 amino acids. The ends were cut back, 1 base at V and 4 bases at J, with 11 bases in the middle. CDR3 bases: TGTGCCAGCAGCTTAGAGGCACAGCCTAATCAGCCCCAGCATTTT. As protein: CASSLEAQPNQPQHF.

The V and J genes are TRBV5-1 and TRBJ2-1; 9 bases map to TRBD2. The CDR3 has 14 residues. V dropped 4 bases and J dropped 8; count of bases not matched to a gene: 7. Germline V gives CDR1 SGHRS, CDR2 YFSETQ. CDR3 nucleotide sequence: TGCGCCAGCAGCCCGGGACTAGCTATGGATGAGCAGTTCTTC. Translating it yields CASSPGLAMDEQFF. Drawing the rest from reference TRBV5-1 and TRBJ2-1, the complete variable domain is KAGVTQTPRYLIKTRGQQVTLSCSPISGHRSVSWYQQTPGQGLQFLFEYFSETQRNKGNFPGRFSGRQFSNSRSEMNVSTLELGDSALYLCASSPGLAMDEQFFGPGTRLTVL.

The V and J genes are TRBV7-6 and TRBJ2-2; 8 bases are a match to TRBD1. The CDR3 length is 15 residues. Per germline, CDR1 SGHVS and CDR2 FNYEAQ. V was clipped by 1 base and J by 4 bases; unmatched bases: 2. CDR3 in amino acids: CASSLGTGSTGELFF. The CDR3 DNA reads as TGTGCCAGCAGCTTAGGGACAGGGAGCACCGGGGAGCTGTTTTTT.